The 14 T cell receptor beta chains in this list originate from one sample, sequenced in a study of Ad26.COV2.S vaccination and SARS-CoV-2 variants. Data came from immunoSEQ multiplex PCR; TCRdb stores just in-frame clones and leaves some out. Of 350,000 to 500,000 clones in the sample, roughly 87% were seen once. Treatment denoted: some 20 received Ad26.COV2.S at low or high dose, single or two shots; roughly five received placebo; per-sample allocation not given. Samples analyzed were those drawn on day 63 after the first vaccine or placebo injection. This specimen was peripheral blood, taken in a trial of Ad26.COV2.S vaccine versus placebo. The receptors stem from a person aged 18 to 59 who received the Ad26.COV2.S COVID-19 vaccine or a placebo.

This rearrangement joins TRBV6-5 to TRBJ2-3, with D possibly being TRBD2 (5 bases). Germline CDR1 MNHEY, CDR2 SVGAGI. V lost 6 bases, J lost 0 bases, and 10 bases lay in between. The CDR3 runs to 14 residues. CDR3 coding DNA: TGTGCCAGCAGAGAGGGCCTAAGCACAGATACGCAGTATTTT. This encodes CASREGLSTDTQYF.

V and J are TRBV21-1 and TRBJ1-2; the table gives TRBD1 as D, unverified against the DNA. TRBV21-1 is flagged as a pseudogene. There are 12 residues in the CDR3. The CDR3 sequence is CASIGQGLGYTF. DNA of the CDR3: TGTGCCAGCATCGGACAGGGGCTTGGCTACACCTTC.

The V call is TRBV6-2 or TRBV6-3, the J call TRBJ2-2; 9 bases agree with TRBD1. Unmatched junction bases numbered 2, after V lost 5 bases and J lost 4 bases. Germline V gene sequence: CDR1 MNHEY, CDR2 SVGEGT. This CDR3 is built from 14 residues. The CDR3 loop is CASSTGGGTGELFF. The CDR3 DNA reads as TGTGCCAGCAGTACAGGGGGCGGCACCGGGGAGCTGTTTTTT.

The CDR3 loop is CASSYSTSGRPDTQYF. The CDR3 DNA sequence: TGTGCCAGCAGTTACTCGACTAGCGGGAGACCAGATACGCAGTATTTT. The genes are TRBV6-5 and TRBJ2-3, with 12 bases identical to TRBD2. Trimming took 0 bases from V and 4 from J; bases not matched to a gene: 2. The CDR3 covers 16 residues. Germline lookup yields CDR1 MNHEY and CDR2 SVGAGI.

V usage is TRBV7-3 and J usage is TRBJ2-1, with TRBD2 as a possible D gene (6 bases). This CDR3 is 16 amino acids long. Germline V gene sequence: CDR1 SGHTA, CDR2 FQGTGA. V dropped 2 bases and J dropped 0 bases, with 11 bases sitting between them. The CDR3 loop reads CASSLVSGSSYNEQFF. The CDR3 bases are TGTGCCAGCAGCTTAGTTAGCGGAAGCTCCTACAATGAGCAGTTCTTC. Based on the CDR3 plus reference TRBV7-3 and TRBJ2-1, the full variable domain is GAGVSQTPSNKVTEKGKYVELRCDPISGHTALYWYRQSLGQGPEFLIYFQGTGAADDSGLPNDRFFAVRPEGSVSTLKIQRTERGDSAVYLCASSLVSGSSYNEQFFGPGTRLTVL.

CDR3 coding DNA: TGTGCCAGCAGCCCATCAGGTAACGAGCAGTACTTC. This codes for CASSPSGNEQYF. This sequence joins TRBV9 and TRBJ2-7; no reliable D call. Trimming left V 4 bases short and J 5 bases short, with 10 bases between. The CDR3 length is 12 residues. CDR1 and CDR2 (germline): SGDLS, YYNGEE.

To note about this clone: One junction end does not reproduce the germline sequence, and a read error may be involved. V is TRBV9 and J is TRBJ2-4, with D unclear. CDR1 and CDR2 (germline): SGDLS, YYNGEE. This CDR3 has 14 amino acids. CDR3 region: CASSVASDENSQYF. The DNA for the CDR3 is TGTGCCAGCAGCGTAGCTTCTGATGAGAACAGTCAGTACTTC.

This clone was detected a few times. V is TRBV4-2 and J is TRBJ2-2, with 8 bases matching TRBD2. The CDR3 runs to 15 residues. Germline CDR1 reads LGHNA; CDR2 reads YNFKEQ. The J segment lost 5 bases and the V segment lost 4 bases, leaving 6 bases of the junction unmatched. CDR3 sequence (DNA): TGTGCCAGCAGCCCCTCGGGACTAGGAACCGGGGAGCTGTTTTTT. This encodes CASSPSGLGTGELFF.

This clone was seen only once. V and J are TRBV30 and TRBJ1-3, with D possibly matching TRBD1 (5 bases). Germline-derived CDR1 and CDR2 are GTSNPN and SVGIG (reference sequence). This CDR3 contains 13 residues. Deletions cut 1 base from V and 2 bases from J, with 6 bases between. CDR3 nucleotides: TGTGCCTGGAGTGGAGGGGCTGGAAACACCATATATTTT. Protein sequence: CAWSGGAGNTIYF.

The chain is built from TRBV7-6 and TRBJ2-1, with 7 nucleotides matching TRBD1. The germline V gene has CDR1 SGHVS and CDR2 FNYEAQ. This CDR3 comprises 16 residues. V was clipped by 4 bases and J by 6 bases; unmatched bases: 12. The DNA for the CDR3 is TGTGCCAGCAGCTCCTACGGGACAGCTCATGGCAATGAGCAGTTCTTC. Translation: CASSSYGTAHGNEQFF.

A remark on this clone: Its ends do not fully match the called genes, so a read error is possible. The rearrangement joins TRBV28 to TRBJ1-3; D is unclear. There are 13 residues in the CDR3. Germline V gene lookup returns CDR1 MDHEN and CDR2 SYDVKM. The CDR3 region is CASRGPPGDTIYF. The CDR3 nucleotides are TGTGCCAGCAGGGGTCCTCCTGGAGACACCATATATTTT.

The chain has TRBV6-2 or TRBV6-3 and TRBJ2-2; D ambiguous. Trimming took 0 bases from V and 3 from J, leaving 5 bases between them. The CDR3 spans 14 residues. Germline values: CDR1 MNHEY, CDR2 SVGEGT. DNA of the CDR3: TGTGCCAGCAGTTACTCGGCGGACACCGGGGAGCTGTTTTTT. This sequence encodes CASSYSADTGELFF.

CDR3 amino acids: CASSLVGRGLRNTIYF. Written as DNA, the CDR3 is TGTGCCAGCAGCTTAGTGGGCAGGGGCCTCAGGAACACCATATATTTT. The chain recombines TRBV11-2 with TRBJ1-3; a weak D match, TRBD1 (6 bases). CDR1 is SGHAT and CDR2 is FQNNGV in the germline V gene. CDR3 length: 16 residues. Trimming stripped 1 base from V and 7 bases from J, with 17 bases between.

The chain is built from TRBV18 and TRBJ2-3; no firm D call. The CDR3 spans 15 residues. Trimming took 0 bases from V and 3 from J, leaving 10 bases between them. CDR1 and CDR2 (germline): KGHSH, LQKENI. The CDR3 sequence: CASSPPGLGTDTQYF. Here the CDR3 DNA reads TGTGCCAGCTCACCACCGGGGTTAGGGACAGATACGCAGTATTTT.